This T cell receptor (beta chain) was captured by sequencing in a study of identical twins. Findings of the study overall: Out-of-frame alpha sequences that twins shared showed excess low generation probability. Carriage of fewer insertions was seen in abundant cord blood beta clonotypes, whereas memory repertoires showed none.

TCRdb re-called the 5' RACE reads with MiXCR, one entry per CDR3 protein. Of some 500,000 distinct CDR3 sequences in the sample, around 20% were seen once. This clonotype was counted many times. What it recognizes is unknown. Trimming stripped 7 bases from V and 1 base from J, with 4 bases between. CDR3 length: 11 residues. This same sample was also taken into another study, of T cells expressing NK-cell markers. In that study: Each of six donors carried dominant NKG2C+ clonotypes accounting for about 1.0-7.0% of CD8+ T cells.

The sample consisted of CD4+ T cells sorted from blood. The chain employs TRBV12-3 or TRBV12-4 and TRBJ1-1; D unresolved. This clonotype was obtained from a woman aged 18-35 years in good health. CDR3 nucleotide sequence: TGTGCCAGCACGGCGAACACTGAAGCTTTCTTT. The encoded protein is CASTANTEAFF.